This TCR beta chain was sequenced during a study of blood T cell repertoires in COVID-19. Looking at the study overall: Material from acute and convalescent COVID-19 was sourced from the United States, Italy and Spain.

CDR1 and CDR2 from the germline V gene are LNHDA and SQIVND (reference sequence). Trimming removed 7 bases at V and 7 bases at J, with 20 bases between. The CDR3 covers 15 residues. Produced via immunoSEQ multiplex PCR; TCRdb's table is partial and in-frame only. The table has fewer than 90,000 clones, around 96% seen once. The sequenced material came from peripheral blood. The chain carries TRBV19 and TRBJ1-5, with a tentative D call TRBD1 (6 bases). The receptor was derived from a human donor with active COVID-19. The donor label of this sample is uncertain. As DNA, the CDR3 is TGTGCCAGTACCCCCTACGGCAGGGGAGAGCAGCCCCAGCATTTT. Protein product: CASTPYGRGEQPQHF.